Included here is one TCR beta chain sequence, with context. Assay used: immunoSEQ multiplex PCR; TCRdb lists only in-frame clones, some missing. The top ten clones hold 3% of a sample with under 200,000 clones, over 65% of them seen once. These data belong to a study of blood T cell repertoires in COVID-19. This CDR3 comprises 19 residues. This clonotype originated in a woman of 80 years or more with acute or convalescent COVID-19. J is TRBJ2-5 and V is TRBV21-1; TRBD2 is taken as the D call from the table, unchecked against the DNA. TRBV21-1 represents a pseudogene. Input material: peripheral blood. CDR3 coding DNA: TGTGCCAGCAGCGAAAATAGGGGTCTGAGCGGGAGGTCTAAAGAGACCCAGTACTTC. Translated: CASSENRGLSGRSKETQYF.